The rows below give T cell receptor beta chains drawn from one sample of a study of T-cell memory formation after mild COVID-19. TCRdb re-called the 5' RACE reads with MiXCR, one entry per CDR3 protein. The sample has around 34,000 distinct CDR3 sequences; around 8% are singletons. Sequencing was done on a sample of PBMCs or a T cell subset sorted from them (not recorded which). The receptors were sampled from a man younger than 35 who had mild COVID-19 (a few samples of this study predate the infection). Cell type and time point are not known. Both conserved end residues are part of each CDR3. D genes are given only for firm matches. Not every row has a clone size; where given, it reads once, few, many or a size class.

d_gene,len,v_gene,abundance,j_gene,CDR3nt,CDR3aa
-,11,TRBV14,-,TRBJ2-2,TGTGCCAGCAGCCAAGACGAGGAGCTGTTTTTT,CASSQDEELFF
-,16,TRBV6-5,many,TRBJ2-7,TGTGCCAGCAGTTACTCGGAGCTAGGGGGGACCTACGAGCAGTACTTC,CASSYSELGGTYEQYF
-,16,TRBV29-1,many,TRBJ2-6,TGCAGCGTTGGCACGGACTTCGAGTCTGGGGCCAACGTCCTGACTTTC,CSVGTDFESGANVLTF
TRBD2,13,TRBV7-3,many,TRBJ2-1,TGTGCCAGCAGCCAGGGACTAGCGGGTGAGCAGTTCTTC,CASSQGLAGEQFF
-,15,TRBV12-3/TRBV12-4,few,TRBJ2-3,TGTGCCAGCAGCCCTGAAATAGGGGGCACAGATACGCAGTATTTT,CASSPEIGGTDTQYF
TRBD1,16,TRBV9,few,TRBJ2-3,TGTGCCAGCAGCGTAGGGACAGGGGGCTGGACAGATACGCAGTATTTT,CASSVGTGGWTDTQYF
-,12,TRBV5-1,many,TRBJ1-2,TGCGCCAGCAGCTTGGAGGCCTATGGCTACACCTTC,CASSLEAYGYTF
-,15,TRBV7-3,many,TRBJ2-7,TGTGCCAGCAGCTTAAGGAGGGGGGCCCCCTACGAGCAGTACTTC,CASSLRRGAPYEQYF
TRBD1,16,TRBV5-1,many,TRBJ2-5,TGCGCCAGCAGCTTGGACCCCGGGACAGGGTACGAGACCCAGTACTTC,CASSLDPGTGYETQYF
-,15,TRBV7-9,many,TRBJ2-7,TGTGCCAGCAGCTTATCCACTTCTCAGTCCTACGAGCAGTACTTC,CASSLSTSQSYEQYF
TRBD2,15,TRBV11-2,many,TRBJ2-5,TGTGCCAGCAGATTTAGCGGGGGCACGGGGGAGACCCAGTACTTC,CASRFSGGTGETQYF
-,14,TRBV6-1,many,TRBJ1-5,TGTGCCAGCAGCGCAACGGATGGCAATCAGCCCCAGCATTTT,CASSATDGNQPQHF
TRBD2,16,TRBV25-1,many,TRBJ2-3,TGTGCCAGCAGTGTGCCGACTAGCGATAGCACAGATACGCAGTATTTT,CASSVPTSDSTDTQYF
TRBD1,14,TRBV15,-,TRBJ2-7,TGTGCCACCAGTGGGACAGGGGCCTTCTACGAGCAGTACTTC,CATSGTGAFYEQYF
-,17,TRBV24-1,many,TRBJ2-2,TGTGCCACCAGTGGGGGACTAGGACAGGCGAACACCGGGGAGCTGTTTTTT,CATSGGLGQANTGELFF
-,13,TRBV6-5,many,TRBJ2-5,TGTGCCAGCAGTTACACACTCGGGGAGACCCAGTACTTC,CASSYTLGETQYF